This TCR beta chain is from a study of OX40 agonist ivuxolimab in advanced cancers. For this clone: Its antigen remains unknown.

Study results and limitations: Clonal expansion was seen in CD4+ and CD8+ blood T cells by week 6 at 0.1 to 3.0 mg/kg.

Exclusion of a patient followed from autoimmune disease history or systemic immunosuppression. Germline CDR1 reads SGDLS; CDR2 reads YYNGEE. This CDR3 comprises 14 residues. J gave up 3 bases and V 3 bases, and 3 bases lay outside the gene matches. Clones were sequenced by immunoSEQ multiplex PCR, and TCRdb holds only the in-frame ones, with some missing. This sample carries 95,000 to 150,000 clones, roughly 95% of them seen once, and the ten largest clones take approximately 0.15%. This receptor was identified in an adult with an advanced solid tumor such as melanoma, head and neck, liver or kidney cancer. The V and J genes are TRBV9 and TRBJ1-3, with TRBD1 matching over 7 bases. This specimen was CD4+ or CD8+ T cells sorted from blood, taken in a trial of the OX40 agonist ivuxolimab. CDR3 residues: CASSATGVGNTIYF. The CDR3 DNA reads TGTGCCAGCAGCGCAACAGGGGTTGGAAACACCATATATTTT.